This TCR beta chain came from a study of T cell responses to AZD1222 COVID-19 vaccine. J lost 4 bases, V lost 2 bases, and 5 bases had no gene match. The germline CDR1 and CDR2 sequences are SGHAT and FQNNGV. The CDR3 is 15 amino acids. Using immunoSEQ multiplex PCR, the repertoire was profiled, and TCRdb retains in-frame clones only, with some absent. Of roughly 60,000 clones listed, around 90% are singletons. Note on this clone: No antigen is known for it.

The study's findings and limits: Baseline seropositives among AZD1222 recipients totaled only five or six.

The V gene is TRBV11-2, the J gene TRBJ2-1, with 7 bases matching TRBD1. The sample was peripheral blood, taken on day 0 of AZD1222 vaccination. This receptor was identified in an adult in good health. CDR3 in amino acids: CASSLNLDRYNEQFF. CDR3 coding DNA: TGTGCCAGCAGCTTAAACCTGGACAGGTACAATGAGCAGTTCTTC.